This TCR beta chain was identified in a study of CXCR3-negative and CXCR3-positive naive CD8 T cells. Libraries of TRB cDNA were made by 5' RACE and carried UMIs. TCRdb processed the 5' RACE reads again and assigns one entry to each CDR3 protein, with no DNA. The sample table sets out about 82,000 distinct CDR3 sequences. Comment on this clonotype: Its antigen remains unknown.

General study points: After cryopreservation, expression of CXCR3 was partially reduced, and most assays were run with fresh PBMCs. Hydrophobicity was higher for TRB CDR3s found in CXCR3-positive naive cells than in CXCR3-negative naive cells.

Sequencing was done on a sample of naive CXCR3- CD8+ T cells from blood. The subset was: CD45RO-CCR7+CD27+CD95- naive CD8+ T cells lacking CXCR3 (TNR3-). The clonotype originates from a human donor in good health. Some clones in this sample may be carry-over from other donors' samples.

CDR3 loop: CARQGMAGHSYNEQFF. The rearrangement uses TRBV28 and TRBJ2-1; checking the TCRdb D call of TRBD2 is not possible without DNA. CDR1 and CDR2 (germline): MDHEN, SYDVKM. The CDR3 totals 16 residues. Supplemented by reference TRBV28 and TRBJ2-1, the full variable domain reads DVKVTQSSRYLVKRTGEKVFLECVQDMDHENMFWYRQDPGLGLRLIYFSYDVKMKEKGDIPEGYSVSREKKERFSLILESASTNQTSMYLCARQGMAGHSYNEQFFGPGTRLTVL.